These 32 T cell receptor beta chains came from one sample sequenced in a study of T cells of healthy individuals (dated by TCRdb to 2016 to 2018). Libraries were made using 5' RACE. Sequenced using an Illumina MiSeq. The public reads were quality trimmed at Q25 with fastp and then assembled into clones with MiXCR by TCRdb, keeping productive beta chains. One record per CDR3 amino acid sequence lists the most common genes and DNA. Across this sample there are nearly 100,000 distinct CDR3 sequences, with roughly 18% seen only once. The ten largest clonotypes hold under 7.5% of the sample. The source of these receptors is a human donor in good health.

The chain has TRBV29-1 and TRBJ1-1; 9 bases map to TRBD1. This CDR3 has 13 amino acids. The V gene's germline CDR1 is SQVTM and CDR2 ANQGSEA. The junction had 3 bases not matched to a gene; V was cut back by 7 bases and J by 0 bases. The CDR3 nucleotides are TGCAGCGGTGGACAGGGGCTGAACACTGAAGCTTTCTTT. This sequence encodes CSGGQGLNTEAFF.

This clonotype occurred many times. As DNA, the CDR3 is TGTGCCAGCAGCTTAACGTCCGGCCCCCTCCACTTT. Encoded protein: CASSLTSGPLHF. The rearrangement uses TRBV7-3 and TRBJ1-6; D is undetermined. Germline CDR1 and CDR2: SGHTA and FQGTGA. Deletions cut 0 bases from V and 13 bases from J, with 7 bases between. The CDR3 runs to 12 residues.

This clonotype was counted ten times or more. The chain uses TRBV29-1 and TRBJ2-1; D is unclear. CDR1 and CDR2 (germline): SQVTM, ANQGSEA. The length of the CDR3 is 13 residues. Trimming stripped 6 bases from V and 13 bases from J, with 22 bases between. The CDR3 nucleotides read TGCAGCGTAGAACTAAGGGCCCTCCAATATCAGTTCTTC. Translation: CSVELRALQYQFF.

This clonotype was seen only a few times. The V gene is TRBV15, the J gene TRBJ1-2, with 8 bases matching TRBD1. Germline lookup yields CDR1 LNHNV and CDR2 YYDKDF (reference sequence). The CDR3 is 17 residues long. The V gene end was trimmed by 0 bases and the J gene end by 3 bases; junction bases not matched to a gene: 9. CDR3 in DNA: TGTGCCACCAGCAGAGATAATCTGATGACAGGGGACTATGGCTACACCTTC. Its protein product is CATSRDNLMTGDYGYTF.

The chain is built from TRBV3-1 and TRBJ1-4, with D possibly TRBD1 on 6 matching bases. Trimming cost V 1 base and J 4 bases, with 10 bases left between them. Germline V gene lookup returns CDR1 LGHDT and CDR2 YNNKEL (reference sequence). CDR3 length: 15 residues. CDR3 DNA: TGTGCCAGCAGCCAAGGTGTACAGGGTAATGAAAAACTGTTTTTT. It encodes CASSQGVQGNEKLFF. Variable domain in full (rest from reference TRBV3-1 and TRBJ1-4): DTAVSQTPKYLVTQMGNDKSIKCEQNLGHDTMYWYKQDSKKFLKIMFSYNNKELIINETVPNRFSPKSPDKAHLNLHINSLELGDSAVYFCASSQGVQGNEKLFFGSGTQLSVL.

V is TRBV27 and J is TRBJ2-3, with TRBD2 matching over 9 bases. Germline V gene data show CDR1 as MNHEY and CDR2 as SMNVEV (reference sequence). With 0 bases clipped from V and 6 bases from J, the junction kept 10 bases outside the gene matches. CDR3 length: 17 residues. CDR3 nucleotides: TGTGCCAGCAGTTTATCGTGGCCTAGCGGGACCCCGGATACGCAGTATTTT. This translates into CASSLSWPSGTPDTQYF.

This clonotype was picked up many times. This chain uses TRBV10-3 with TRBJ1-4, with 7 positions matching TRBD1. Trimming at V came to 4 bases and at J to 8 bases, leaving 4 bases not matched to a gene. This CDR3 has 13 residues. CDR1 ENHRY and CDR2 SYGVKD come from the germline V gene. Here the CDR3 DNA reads TGTGCCATCAGTGTAGGGACAGACGAAAAACTGTTTTTT. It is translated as CAISVGTDEKLFF.

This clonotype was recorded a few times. CDR3 bases: TGTGCCAGCAACTCGGCAGATACGCAGTATTTT. Protein sequence: CASNSADTQYF. V gene TRBV7-2 combines with J gene TRBJ2-3; D remains ambiguous. Germline CDR1 and CDR2: SGHTA and FQGNSA. Trimming pared 7 bases from V and 4 bases from J, leaving 6 bases between. This CDR3 region has 11 residues. The whole variable domain, remainder taken from reference TRBV7-2 and TRBJ2-3, is GAGVSQSPSNKVTEKGKDVELRCDPISGHTALYWYRQSLGQGLEFLIYFQGNSAPDKSGLPSDRFSAERTGGSVSTLTIQRTQQEDSAVYLCASNSADTQYFGPGTRLTVL.

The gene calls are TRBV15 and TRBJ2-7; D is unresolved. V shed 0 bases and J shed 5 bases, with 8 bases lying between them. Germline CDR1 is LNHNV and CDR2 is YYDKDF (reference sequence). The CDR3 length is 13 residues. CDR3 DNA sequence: TGTGCCACCAGCAGAGATAGAAAGGACGAGCAGTACTTC. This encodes CATSRDRKDEQYF.

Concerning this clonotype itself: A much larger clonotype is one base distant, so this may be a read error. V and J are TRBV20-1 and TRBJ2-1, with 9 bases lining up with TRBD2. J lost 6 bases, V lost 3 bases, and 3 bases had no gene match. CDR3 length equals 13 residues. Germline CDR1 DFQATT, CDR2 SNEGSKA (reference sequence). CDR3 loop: CSARTSGCNEQFF. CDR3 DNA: TGCAGTGCTAGGACTAGCGGCTGCAATGAGCAGTTCTTC.

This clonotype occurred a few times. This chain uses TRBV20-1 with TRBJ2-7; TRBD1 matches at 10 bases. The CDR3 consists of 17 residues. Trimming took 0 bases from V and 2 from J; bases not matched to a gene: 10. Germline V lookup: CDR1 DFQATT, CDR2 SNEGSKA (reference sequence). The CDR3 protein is CSARDPQTGGAPYEQYF. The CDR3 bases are TGCAGTGCTAGAGATCCCCAGACAGGGGGCGCCCCCTACGAGCAGTACTTC.

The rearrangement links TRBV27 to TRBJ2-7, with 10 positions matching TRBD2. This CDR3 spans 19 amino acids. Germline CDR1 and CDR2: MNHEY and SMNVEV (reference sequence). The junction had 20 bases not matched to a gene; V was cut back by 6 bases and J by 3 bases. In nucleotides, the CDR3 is TGTGCCAGCAGCTTTAGGCTAGCGGGGGCCACCAGCCAATTCTACGAGCAGTACTTC. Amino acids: CASSFRLAGATSQFYEQYF.

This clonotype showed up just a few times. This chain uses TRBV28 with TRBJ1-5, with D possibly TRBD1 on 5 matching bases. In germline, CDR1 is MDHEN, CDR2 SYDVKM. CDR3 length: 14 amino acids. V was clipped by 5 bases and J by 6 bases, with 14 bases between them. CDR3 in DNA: TGTGCCAGCAGTGATACGGACAATATTCAGCCCCAGCATTTT. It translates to CASSDTDNIQPQHF.

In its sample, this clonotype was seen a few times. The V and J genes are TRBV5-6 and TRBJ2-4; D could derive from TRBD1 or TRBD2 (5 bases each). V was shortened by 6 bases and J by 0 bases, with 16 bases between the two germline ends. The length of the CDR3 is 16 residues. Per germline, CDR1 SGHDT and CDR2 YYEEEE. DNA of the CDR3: TGTGCCAGCACCGCCGGGGCGAGGGTAGCCAAAAACATTCAGTACTTC. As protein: CASTAGARVAKNIQYF.

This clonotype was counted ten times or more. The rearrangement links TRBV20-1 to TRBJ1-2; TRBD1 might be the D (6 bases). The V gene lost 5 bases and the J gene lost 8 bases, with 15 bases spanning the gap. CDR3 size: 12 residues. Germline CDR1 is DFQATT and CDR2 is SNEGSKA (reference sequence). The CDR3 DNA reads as TGCAGTGCTGGGGGCACCACTTTGGGCTACACCTTC. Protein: CSAGGTTLGYTF.

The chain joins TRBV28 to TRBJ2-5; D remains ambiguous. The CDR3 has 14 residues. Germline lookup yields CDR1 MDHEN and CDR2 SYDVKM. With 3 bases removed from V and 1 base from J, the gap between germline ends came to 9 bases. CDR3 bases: TGTGCCAGCAGTTTTCTGCAGATCCAAGAGACCCAGTACTTC. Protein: CASSFLQIQETQYF.

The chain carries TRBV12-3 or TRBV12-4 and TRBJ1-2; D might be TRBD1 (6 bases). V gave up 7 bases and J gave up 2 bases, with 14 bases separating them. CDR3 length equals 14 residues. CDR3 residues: CASTAGTQNYGYTF. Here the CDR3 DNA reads TGTGCCAGCACCGCCGGGACACAAAACTATGGCTACACCTTC.

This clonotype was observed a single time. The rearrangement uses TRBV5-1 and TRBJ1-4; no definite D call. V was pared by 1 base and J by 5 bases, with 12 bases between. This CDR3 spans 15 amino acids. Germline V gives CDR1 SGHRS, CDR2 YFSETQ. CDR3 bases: TGCGCCAGCAGCTTGAGAGGACCCACCAATGAAAAACTGTTTTTT. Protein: CASSLRGPTNEKLFF.

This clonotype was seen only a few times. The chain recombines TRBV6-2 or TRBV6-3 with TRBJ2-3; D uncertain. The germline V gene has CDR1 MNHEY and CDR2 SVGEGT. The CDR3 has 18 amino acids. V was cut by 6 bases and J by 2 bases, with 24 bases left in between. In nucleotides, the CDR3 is TGTGCCAGCAGCCCTGCCTTGTCGTCAGCCACTTACACAGATACGCAGTATTTT. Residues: CASSPALSSATYTDTQYF.

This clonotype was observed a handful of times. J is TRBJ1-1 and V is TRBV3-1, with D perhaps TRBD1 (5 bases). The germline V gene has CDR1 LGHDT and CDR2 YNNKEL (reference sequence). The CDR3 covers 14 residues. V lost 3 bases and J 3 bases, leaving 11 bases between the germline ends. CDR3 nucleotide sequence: TGTGCCAGCAGCCAGGGGGGAGGGCACACTGAAGCTTTCTTT. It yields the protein CASSQGGGHTEAFF. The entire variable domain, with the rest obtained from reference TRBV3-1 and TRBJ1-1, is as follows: DTAVSQTPKYLVTQMGNDKSIKCEQNLGHDTMYWYKQDSKKFLKIMFSYNNKELIINETVPNRFSPKSPDKAHLNLHINSLELGDSAVYFCASSQGGGHTEAFFGQGTRLTVV.

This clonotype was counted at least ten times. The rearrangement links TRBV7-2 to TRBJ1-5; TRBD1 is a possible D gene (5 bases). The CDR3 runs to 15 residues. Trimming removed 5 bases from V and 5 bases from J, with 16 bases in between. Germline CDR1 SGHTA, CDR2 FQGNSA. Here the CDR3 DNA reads TGTGCCAGCAGCCCCAGTGGGACGGGAGATCAGCCCCAGCATTTT. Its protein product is CASSPSGTGDQPQHF.

The CDR3, as DNA: TGCGCCAGCAGTCCGATTCGATTTAATCAACTGATAAAGCAGTTCTTC. Its translation: CASSPIRFNQLIKQFF. The chain employs TRBV23-1 and TRBJ2-1, with D uncertain. TRBV23-1 is an ORF, and what it does is uncertain. This CDR3 contains 16 residues. V gave up 4 bases and J gave up 11 bases, with 24 bases separating them.

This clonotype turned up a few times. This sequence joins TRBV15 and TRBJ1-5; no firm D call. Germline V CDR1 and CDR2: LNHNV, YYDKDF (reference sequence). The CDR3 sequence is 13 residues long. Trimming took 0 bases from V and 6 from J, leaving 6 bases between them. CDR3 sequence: CATSREIGQPQHF. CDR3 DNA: TGTGCCACCAGCAGAGAGATAGGTCAGCCCCAGCATTTT.

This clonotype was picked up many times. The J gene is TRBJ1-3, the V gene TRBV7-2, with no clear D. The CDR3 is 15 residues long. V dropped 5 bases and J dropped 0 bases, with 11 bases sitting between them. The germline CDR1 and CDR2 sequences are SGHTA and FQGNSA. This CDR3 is CASSPMAHSGNTIYF. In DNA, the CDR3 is TGTGCCAGCAGCCCCATGGCACACTCTGGAAACACCATATATTTT. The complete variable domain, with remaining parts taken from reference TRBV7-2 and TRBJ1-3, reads GAGVSQSPSNKVTEKGKDVELRCDPISGHTALYWYRQSLGQGLEFLIYFQGNSAPDKSGLPSDRFSAERTGGSVSTLTIQRTQQEDSAVYLCASSPMAHSGNTIYFGEGSWLTVV.

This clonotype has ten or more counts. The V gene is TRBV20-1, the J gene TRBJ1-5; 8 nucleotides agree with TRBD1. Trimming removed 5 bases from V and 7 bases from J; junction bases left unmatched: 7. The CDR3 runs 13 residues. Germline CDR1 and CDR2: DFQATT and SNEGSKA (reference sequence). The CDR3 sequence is CSAGGQGHQPQHF. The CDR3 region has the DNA TGCAGTGCTGGCGGACAGGGTCACCAGCCCCAGCATTTT.

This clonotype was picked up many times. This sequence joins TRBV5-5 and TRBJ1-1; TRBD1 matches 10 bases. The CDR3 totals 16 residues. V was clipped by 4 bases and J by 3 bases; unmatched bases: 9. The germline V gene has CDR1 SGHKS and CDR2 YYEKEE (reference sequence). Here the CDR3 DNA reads TGTGCCAGCAGCCTATGGACAGGGGGTTGGGACACTGAAGCTTTCTTT. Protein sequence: CASSLWTGGWDTEAFF.

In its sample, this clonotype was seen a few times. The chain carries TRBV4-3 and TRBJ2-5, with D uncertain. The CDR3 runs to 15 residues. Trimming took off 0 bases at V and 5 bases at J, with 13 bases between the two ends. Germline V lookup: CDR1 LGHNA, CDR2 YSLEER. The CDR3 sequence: CASSQDSRPEETQYF. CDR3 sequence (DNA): TGCGCCAGCAGCCAAGATTCCAGGCCGGAGGAGACCCAGTACTTC.

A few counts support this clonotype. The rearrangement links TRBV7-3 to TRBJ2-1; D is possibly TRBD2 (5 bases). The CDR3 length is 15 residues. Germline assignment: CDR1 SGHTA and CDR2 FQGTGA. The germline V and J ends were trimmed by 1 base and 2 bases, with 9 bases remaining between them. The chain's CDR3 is CASSLREGTYNEQFF. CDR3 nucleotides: TGTGCCAGCAGCTTAAGAGAGGGTACCTACAATGAGCAGTTCTTC.

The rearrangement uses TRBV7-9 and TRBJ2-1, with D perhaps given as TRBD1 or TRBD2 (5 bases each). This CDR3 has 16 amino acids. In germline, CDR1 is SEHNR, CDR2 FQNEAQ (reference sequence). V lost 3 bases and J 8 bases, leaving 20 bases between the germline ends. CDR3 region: CASSFPADGDLDEQFF. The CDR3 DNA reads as TGTGCCAGCAGCTTTCCAGCGGATGGGGACCTGGATGAGCAGTTCTTC.

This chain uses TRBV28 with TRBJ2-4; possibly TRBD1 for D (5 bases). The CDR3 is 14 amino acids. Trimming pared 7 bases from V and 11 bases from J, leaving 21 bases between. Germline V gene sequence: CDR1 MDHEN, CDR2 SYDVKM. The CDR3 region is CASKSQGFGPVQYF. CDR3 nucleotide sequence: TGTGCCAGCAAATCTCAGGGTTTCGGACCCGTTCAGTACTTC.

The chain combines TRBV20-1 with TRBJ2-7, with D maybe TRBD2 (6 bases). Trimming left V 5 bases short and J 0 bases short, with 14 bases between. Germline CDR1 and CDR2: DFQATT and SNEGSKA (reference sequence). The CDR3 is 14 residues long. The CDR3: CSASSASSSYEQYF. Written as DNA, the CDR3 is TGCAGTGCTTCTAGCGCCTCGAGCTCCTACGAGCAGTACTTC.

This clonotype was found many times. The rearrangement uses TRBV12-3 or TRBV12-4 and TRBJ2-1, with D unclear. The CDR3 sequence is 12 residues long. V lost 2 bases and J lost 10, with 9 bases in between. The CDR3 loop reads CASSLNSREQFF. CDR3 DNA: TGTGCCAGCAGTTTAAATTCTAGGGAGCAGTTCTTC.